A selection of T cell receptor beta chains follows, all from one sample in a study of cytomegalovirus exposure and HLA in healthy donors. Here immunoSEQ multiplex PCR was the method, and the copy in TCRdb shows in-frame clones only, minus some. The profile shows 90,000 or so clones, about four fifths of them singletons. The specimen was PBMCs. These receptor sequences come from a man aged 25-45 years in good health and CMV-seropositive. Both conserved end residues are part of each CDR3. A D gene is named only where the DNA matches it firmly. Only part of the rows carry a size: once, few, many, or a class if the clone is expanded.

j_gene: TRBJ2-5
d_gene: NA
v_gene: TRBV30
abundance: once
CDR3nt: TGTGCCTGGATGTACCCAGTCCAAGAGACCCAGTACTTC
CDR3aa: CAWMYPVQETQYF

j_gene: TRBJ2-2
d_gene: NA
v_gene: TRBV6-5
abundance: NA
CDR3nt: TGTGCCAGTTCAGGGTACACCGGGGAGCTGTTTTTT
CDR3aa: CASSGYTGELFF

j_gene: TRBJ2-7
d_gene: TRBD1
v_gene: TRBV5-1
abundance: NA
CDR3nt: TGCGCCAGCAGCTTGGTGGGGACAGGGGGCCACGAGCAGTACTTC
CDR3aa: CASSLVGTGGHEQYF

j_gene: TRBJ2-7
d_gene: NA
v_gene: TRBV14
abundance: NA
CDR3nt: TGTGCCAGCAGCCAAGATCTCAATTGGCACAAGGGACACCCCAACTACGAGCAGTACTTC
CDR3aa: CASSQDLNWHKGHPNYEQYF

j_gene: TRBJ2-7
d_gene: TRBD2
v_gene: TRBV28
abundance: NA
CDR3nt: TGTGCCAGCAGTCCCTTGAGCGGGAGTCGATACGAGCAGTACTTC
CDR3aa: CASSPLSGSRYEQYF

j_gene: TRBJ2-7
d_gene: NA
v_gene: TRBV10-2
abundance: NA
CDR3nt: TGCGCCAGCAGAGACGCGGCTAACACCTACGAGCAGTACTTC
CDR3aa: CASRDAANTYEQYF

j_gene: TRBJ1-5
d_gene: NA
v_gene: TRBV7-9
abundance: NA
CDR3nt: TGTGCCAGCAGCTTCCGGGAACAGCCCCAGCATTTT
CDR3aa: CASSFREQPQHF

j_gene: TRBJ1-1
d_gene: TRBD1
v_gene: TRBV30
abundance: NA
CDR3nt: TGTGCCTGGAGTCAAACCGGGACAGGGGGCAACACTGAAGCTTTCTTT
CDR3aa: CAWSQTGTGGNTEAFF

j_gene: TRBJ1-2
d_gene: TRBD1
v_gene: TRBV11-2
abundance: NA
CDR3nt: TGTGCCAGCAGCTTAGCCTTGGACAGGGCCTATGGCTACACCTTC
CDR3aa: CASSLALDRAYGYTF

j_gene: TRBJ1-1
d_gene: NA
v_gene: TRBV29-1
abundance: NA
CDR3nt: TGCAGCGTTGAAGGACTAGGGGTTGGTACTGAAGCTTTCTTT
CDR3aa: CSVEGLGVGTEAFF